This TCR beta chain was identified during a study of blood T cell repertoires in COVID-19. The germline V gene has CDR1 MNHEY and CDR2 SVGAGI. The CDR3 loop spans 15 amino acids. V was clipped by 2 bases and J by 1 base, with 10 bases between them. About this clone itself: Other nucleotide sequences from this sample produce the same CDR3.

The protocol was immunoSEQ multiplex PCR, while the TCRdb copy is restricted to in-frame clones and leaves out a portion. Counted here are 300,000 to 400,000 clones, around 89% occurring once; the ten biggest clones make up approximately 1%. This clonotype was sampled from a woman in her thirties with acute COVID-19. The chain joins TRBV6-5 to TRBJ2-3; TRBD2 might be the D (6 bases). Sequencing was carried out using PBMCs or T cells enriched from blood (not recorded which). CDR3 protein: CASSYRGAGTDTQYF. DNA for the CDR3: TGTGCCAGCAGTTACCGCGGGGCCGGCACAGATACGCAGTATTTT.